These T cell receptor beta chains were read from a single sample in a study of T cells in Graves' hyperthyroidism and ophthalmopathy. TCRdb recomputed calls from the multiplex PCR reads with MiXCR, one row per CDR3 protein. The data contain a few hundred thousand distinct CDR3 sequences, 15% to 20% of them seen just once; the ten biggest clones take up approximately 3.5%. Sequences were obtained from blood. The receptors shown here come from a woman aged 35 to 49 with Graves' ophthalmopathy. CDR3s include the opening cysteine and the closing phenylalanine or tryptophan. Fields, in order: D gene, clone size, J gene, V gene, CDR3 protein, CDR3 DNA. The D gene is left open where the match is weak. Part of the rows lack a size; the others show once, few, many or a class for expanded clones.

TRBD1 | NA | TRBJ2-6 | TRBV4-1 | CASSQDSGTGSDGANVLTF | TGCGCCAGCAGCCAAGATTCCGGGACAGGGTCTGACGGGGCCAACGTCCTGACTTTC
NA | many | TRBJ2-3 | TRBV29-1 | CSVETFGGTDTQYF | TGCAGCGTTGAAACATTCGGGGGCACAGATACGCAGTATTTT
NA | many | TRBJ1-1 | TRBV20-1 | CSARNPGMNTEAFF | TGCAGTGCTAGAAACCCAGGGATGAACACTGAAGCTTTCTTT
NA | few | TRBJ2-7 | TRBV15 | CATSRSQTVIYEQYF | TGTGCCACCAGCAGATCCCAGACAGTTATTTACGAGCAGTACTTC
NA | many | TRBJ2-1 | TRBV7-3 | CASRNKGGSLGGYNEQFF | TGTGCCAGCAGGAACAAGGGTGGGTCTCTGGGGGGCTACAATGAGCAGTTCTTC
NA | NA | TRBJ2-3 | TRBV5-6 | CASSFSDSRRDTQYF | TGTGCCAGCAGCTTCTCGGATAGCAGGAGAGATACGCAGTATTTT
NA | many | TRBJ1-1 | TRBV7-2 | CASSLALGYTEAFF | TGTGCCAGCAGCTTAGCGCTGGGTTACACTGAAGCTTTCTTT
NA | NA | TRBJ2-2 | TRBV7-9 | CASSSLTGNTGELFF | TGTGCCAGCAGCTCCCTGACAGGGAACACCGGGGAGCTGTTTTTT
NA | few | TRBJ2-5 | TRBV9 | CASSVRDGGPEETQYF | TGTGCCAGCAGCGTGAGAGATGGGGGGCCGGAGGAGACCCAGTACTTC
NA | few | TRBJ1-1 | TRBV27 | CASSLAIRSSEAFF | TGTGCCAGCAGTTTGGCTATACGGTCGTCTGAGGCTTTCTTT
TRBD1 | NA | TRBJ1-6 | TRBV7-9 | CASSLEDRGLHF | TGTGCCAGCAGCCTAGAGGACAGGGGACTCCACTTT
TRBD1 | many | TRBJ2-1 | TRBV5-1 | CASSYGQGYNEQFF | TGCGCCAGCAGCTATGGACAGGGGTACAATGAGCAGTTCTTC
NA | NA | TRBJ1-1 | TRBV19 | CASSIDSNTEAFF | TGTGCCAGTAGTATAGATTCGAACACTGAAGCTTTCTTT
TRBD1 | NA | TRBJ2-5 | TRBV6-1 | CASRSGQLLIQETQYF | TGTGCCAGCAGGTCGGGACAGCTGCTAATTCAAGAGACCCAGTACTTC
TRBD1 | NA | TRBJ2-1 | TRBV6-1 | CASSRDRDSYNEQFF | TGTGCCAGCAGTAGGGACAGGGACTCTTACAATGAGCAGTTCTTC
NA | NA | TRBJ2-1 | TRBV12-3/TRBV12-4 | CASSSLTALNEQFF | TGTGCCAGCAGCTCCCTGACAGCACTCAATGAGCAGTTCTTC
NA | NA | TRBJ1-3 | TRBV14 | CASSPPTGFGNTIYF | TGTGCCAGCAGCCCCCCGACAGGATTTGGAAACACCATATATTTT
TRBD1 | many | TRBJ2-5 | TRBV5-1 | CASSWTGQETQYF | TGCGCCAGCAGTTGGACAGGCCAAGAGACCCAGTACTTC
NA | many | TRBJ1-4 | TRBV28 | CASSLFLATNEKLFF | TGTGCCAGCAGTTTATTCCTGGCAACTAATGAAAAACTGTTTTTT
TRBD1 | NA | TRBJ1-6 | TRBV5-5 | CASSRQGTNSPLHF | TGTGCCAGCAGTAGACAGGGGACGAATTCACCCCTCCACTTT
NA | many | TRBJ1-6 | TRBV27 | CASSGQSSYNSPLHF | TGTGCCAGCAGTGGGCAGAGCTCCTATAATTCACCCCTCCACTTT
NA | NA | TRBJ2-1 | TRBV28 | CASSLFQWDGVGQFF | TGTGCCAGCAGTTTATTTCAGTGGGACGGTGTAGGGCAGTTCTTC
NA | NA | TRBJ2-5 | TRBV24-1 | CATSDGMGDWETQYF | TGTGCCACCAGTGACGGGATGGGGGATTGGGAGACCCAGTACTTC
TRBD2 | NA | TRBJ2-4 | TRBV12-3/TRBV12-4 | CASSFGTSGNALAKNIQYF | TGTGCCAGCAGTTTCGGGACTAGCGGGAACGCACTAGCCAAAAACATTCAGTACTTC
TRBD1 | few | TRBJ2-1 | TRBV20-1 | CSALGQGAHHEQFF | TGCAGTGCTCTGGGACAGGGGGCGCATCATGAGCAGTTCTTC
NA | many | TRBJ2-7 | TRBV5-4 | CASSSTSSYEQYF | TGTGCCAGCAGCTCGACGAGCTCCTACGAGCAGTACTTC
NA | NA | TRBJ2-7 | TRBV12-3/TRBV12-4 | CASSVGTVRGYEQYF | TGTGCCAGCAGCGTGGGGACGGTACGAGGATACGAGCAGTACTTC
NA | NA | TRBJ2-3 | TRBV7-8 | CASSLVSGGPTDTQYF | TGTGCCAGCAGCTTAGTTAGCGGAGGCCCCACAGATACGCAGTATTTT
TRBD1 | NA | TRBJ2-3 | TRBV30 | CAWSVGQGVDTQYF | TGTGCCTGGAGTGTAGGACAGGGGGTAGATACGCAGTATTTT
TRBD2 | few | TRBJ2-3 | TRBV6-2/TRBV6-3 | CASSRSALAGVTDTQYF | TGTGCCAGCAGTAGATCCGCGCTAGCGGGAGTCACAGATACGCAGTATTTT
TRBD1 | NA | TRBJ2-2 | TRBV10-2 | CASSERDRGVWTGELFF | TGCGCCAGCAGTGAGCGGGACAGGGGTGTTTGGACCGGGGAGCTGTTTTTT
NA | few | TRBJ1-6 | TRBV28 | CASGDFDNSPLHF | TGTGCCAGCGGGGACTTTGATAATTCACCCCTCCACTTT
NA | many | TRBJ2-5 | TRBV7-2 | CASSLGVRVQETQYF | TGTGCCAGCAGCTTAGGGGTCAGGGTGCAAGAGACCCAGTACTTC
TRBD2 | few | TRBJ2-3 | TRBV6-4 | CASSAEAGGTDTQYF | TGTGCCAGCAGTGCTGAAGCGGGGGGCACAGATACGCAGTATTTT
NA | many | TRBJ2-7 | TRBV28 | CASRSSYEQYF | TGTGCCAGCAGGAGCTCCTACGAGCAGTACTTC
TRBD2 | NA | TRBJ2-2 | TRBV5-8 | CASSLGPSGTGELFF | TGTGCCAGCAGCTTGGGTCCTAGCGGGACTGGGGAGCTGTTTTTT
NA | many | TRBJ2-7 | TRBV11-2 | CASSLVRSGVMDEQYF | TGTGCCAGCAGCTTAGTACGGTCAGGGGTAATGGACGAGCAGTACTTC
TRBD1 | many | TRBJ1-2 | TRBV2 | CASSPGTDYGYTF | TGTGCCAGCAGTCCCGGGACAGACTATGGCTACACCTTC
NA | many | TRBJ2-1 | TRBV30 | CAWSWRVNEQFF | TGTGCCTGGAGTTGGCGGGTCAATGAGCAGTTCTTC
NA | many | TRBJ1-2 | TRBV3-1 | CASSRTNDYGYTF | TGTGCCAGCAGCCGGACAAACGACTATGGCTACACCTTC
TRBD1 | few | TRBJ1-2 | TRBV6-1 | CASSQLTGRFGGYTF | TGTGCCAGCAGTCAACTGACAGGGAGGTTTGGGGGCTACACCTTC
NA | many | TRBJ2-1 | TRBV5-6 | CASSAGALREQFF | TGTGCCAGCAGCGCCGGGGCTCTCCGGGAGCAGTTCTTC
TRBD2 | many | TRBJ2-7 | TRBV2 | CASKREVHEQYF | TGTGCCAGCAAGCGGGAGGTCCACGAGCAGTACTTC
TRBD2 | NA | TRBJ2-5 | TRBV20-1 | CSARTTLGLAGDWETQYF | TGCAGTGCTAGAACCACCCTGGGACTAGCGGGAGACTGGGAGACCCAGTACTTC
NA | few | TRBJ2-5 | TRBV19 | CASSMRNRRSSEETQYF | TGTGCCAGTAGTATGAGGAACAGGCGGAGCTCCGAAGAGACCCAGTACTTC
NA | once | TRBJ2-7 | TRBV27 | CASAERAGTYEQYF | TGTGCCAGCGCTGAACGGGCGGGGACCTACGAGCAGTACTTC
NA | many | TRBJ2-1 | TRBV20-1 | CSARSGVPYNEQFF | TGCAGTGCTAGGTCCGGAGTCCCCTACAATGAGCAGTTCTTC
NA | many | TRBJ1-1 | TRBV18 | CASSSPTGRITEAFF | TGTGCCAGCTCATCCCCCACTGGGAGAATCACTGAAGCTTTCTTT
TRBD1 | many | TRBJ1-1 | TRBV20-1 | CSATSDRDAGAFF | TGCAGTGCCACGTCCGACAGGGACGCCGGAGCTTTCTTT
NA | many | TRBJ1-5 | TRBV6-1 | CASSDPGLDNQPQHF | TGTGCCAGCAGTGACCCAGGGTTGGACAATCAGCCCCAGCATTTT
TRBD2 | NA | TRBJ2-2 | TRBV7-6 | CASSRSGGNTGELFF | TGTGCCAGCAGCCGAAGCGGGGGGAACACCGGGGAGCTGTTTTTT
NA | few | TRBJ2-7 | TRBV29-1 | CSVYQGDAQYF | TGCAGCGTTTACCAAGGGGACGCGCAGTACTTC
TRBD1 | few | TRBJ2-5 | TRBV30 | CAWSARQGSYQETQYF | TGTGCCTGGAGTGCCAGACAGGGTTCGTACCAAGAGACCCAGTACTTC